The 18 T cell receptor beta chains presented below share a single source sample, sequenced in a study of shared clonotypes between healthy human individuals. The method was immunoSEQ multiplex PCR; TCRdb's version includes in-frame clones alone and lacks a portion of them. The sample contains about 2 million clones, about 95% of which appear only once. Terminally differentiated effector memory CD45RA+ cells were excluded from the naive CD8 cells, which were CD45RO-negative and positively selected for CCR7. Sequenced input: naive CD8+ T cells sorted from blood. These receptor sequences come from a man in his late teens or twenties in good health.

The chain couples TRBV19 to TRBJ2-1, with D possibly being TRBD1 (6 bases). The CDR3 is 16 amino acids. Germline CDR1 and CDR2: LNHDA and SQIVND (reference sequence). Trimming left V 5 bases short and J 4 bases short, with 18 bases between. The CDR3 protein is CASSYRDPIKYNEQFF. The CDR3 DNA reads TGTGCCAGTAGTTACAGGGACCCTATTAAATACAATGAGCAGTTCTTC.

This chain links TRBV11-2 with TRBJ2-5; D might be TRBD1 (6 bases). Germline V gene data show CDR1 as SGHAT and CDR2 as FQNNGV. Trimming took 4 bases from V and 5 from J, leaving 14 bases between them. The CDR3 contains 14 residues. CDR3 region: CASSSPTGRETQYF. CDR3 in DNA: TGTGCCAGCAGCTCTCCGACAGGCCGCGAGACCCAGTACTTC.

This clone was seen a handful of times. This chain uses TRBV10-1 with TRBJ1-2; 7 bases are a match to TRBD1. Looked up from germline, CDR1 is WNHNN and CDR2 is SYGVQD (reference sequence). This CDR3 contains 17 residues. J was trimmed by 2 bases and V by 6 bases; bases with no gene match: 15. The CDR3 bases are TGCGCCAGCAGAACCGGGAGGACAGGACCCCAGAACTATGGCTACACCTTC. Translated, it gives CASRTGRTGPQNYGYTF.

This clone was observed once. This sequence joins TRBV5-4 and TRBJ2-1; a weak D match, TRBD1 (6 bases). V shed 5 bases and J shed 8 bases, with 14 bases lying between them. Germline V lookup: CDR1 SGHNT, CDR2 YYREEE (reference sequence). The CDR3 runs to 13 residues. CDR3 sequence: CASSLLGGDEQFF. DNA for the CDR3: TGTGCCAGCAGTCTACTAGGGGGAGATGAGCAGTTCTTC.

Written as DNA, the CDR3 is TGTGCCAGCAGCCCGCTGGGGGCGAACACTGAAGCTTTCTTT. Residues: CASSPLGANTEAFF. This rearrangement joins TRBV5-6 to TRBJ1-1; D is perhaps TRBD1 (6 bases). V shed 4 bases and J shed 1 base, with 11 bases lying between them. The CDR3 sequence is 14 residues long. Per germline, CDR1 SGHDT and CDR2 YYEEEE.

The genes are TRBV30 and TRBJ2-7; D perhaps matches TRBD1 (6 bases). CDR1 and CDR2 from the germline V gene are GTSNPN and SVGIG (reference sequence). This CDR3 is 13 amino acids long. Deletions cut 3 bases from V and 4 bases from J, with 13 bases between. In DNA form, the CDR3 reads TGTGCCTGGAGGGAAAACAGGGAATACGAGCAGTACTTC. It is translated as CAWRENREYEQYF.

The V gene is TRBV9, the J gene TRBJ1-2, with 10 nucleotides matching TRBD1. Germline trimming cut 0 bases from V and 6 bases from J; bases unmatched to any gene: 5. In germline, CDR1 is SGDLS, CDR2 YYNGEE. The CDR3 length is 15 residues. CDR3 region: CASSVGQGAEDGYTF. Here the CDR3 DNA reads TGTGCCAGCAGCGTAGGACAGGGGGCTGAGGATGGCTACACCTTC. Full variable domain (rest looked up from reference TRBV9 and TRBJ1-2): DSGVTQTPKHLITATGQRVTLRCSPRSGDLSVYWYQQSLDQGLQFLIQYYNGEERAKGNILERFSAQQFPDLHSELNLSSLELGDSALYFCASSVGQGAEDGYTFGSGTRLTVV.

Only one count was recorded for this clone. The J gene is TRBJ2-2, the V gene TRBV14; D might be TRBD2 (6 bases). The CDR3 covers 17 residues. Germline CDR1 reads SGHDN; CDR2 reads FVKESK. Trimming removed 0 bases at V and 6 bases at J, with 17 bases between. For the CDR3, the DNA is TGTGCCAGCAGCCAAGATAGGGACTTGAGCGGTTCCGGGGAGCTGTTTTTT. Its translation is CASSQDRDLSGSGELFF.

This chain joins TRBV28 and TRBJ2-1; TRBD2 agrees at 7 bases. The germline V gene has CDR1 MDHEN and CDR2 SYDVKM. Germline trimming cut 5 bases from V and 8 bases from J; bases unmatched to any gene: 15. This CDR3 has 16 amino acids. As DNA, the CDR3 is TGTGCCAGCAGTATCCCGGGGGGTAGGGATCCGCATGAGCAGTTCTTC. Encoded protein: CASSIPGGRDPHEQFF.

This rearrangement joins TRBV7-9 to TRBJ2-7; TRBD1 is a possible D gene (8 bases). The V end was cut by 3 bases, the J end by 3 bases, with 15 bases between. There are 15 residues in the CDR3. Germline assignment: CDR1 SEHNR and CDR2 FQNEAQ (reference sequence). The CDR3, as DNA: TGTGCCAGCAGCTTGGGGAGGGACAGGCTCTACGAGCAGTACTTC. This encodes CASSLGRDRLYEQYF.

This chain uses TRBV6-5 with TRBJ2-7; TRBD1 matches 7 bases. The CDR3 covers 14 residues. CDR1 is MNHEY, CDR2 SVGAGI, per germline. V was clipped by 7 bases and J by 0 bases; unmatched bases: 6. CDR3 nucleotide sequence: TGTGCCAGCACCCCAGGGGGAAGCTCCTACGAGCAGTACTTC. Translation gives CASTPGGSSYEQYF.

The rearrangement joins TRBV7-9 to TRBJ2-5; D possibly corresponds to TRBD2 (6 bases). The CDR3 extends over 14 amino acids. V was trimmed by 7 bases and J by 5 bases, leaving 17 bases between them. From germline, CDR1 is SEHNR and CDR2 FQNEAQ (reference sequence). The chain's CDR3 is CASNAGTAGETQYF. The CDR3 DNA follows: TGTGCCAGCAACGCTGGTACTGCGGGGGAGACCCAGTACTTC.

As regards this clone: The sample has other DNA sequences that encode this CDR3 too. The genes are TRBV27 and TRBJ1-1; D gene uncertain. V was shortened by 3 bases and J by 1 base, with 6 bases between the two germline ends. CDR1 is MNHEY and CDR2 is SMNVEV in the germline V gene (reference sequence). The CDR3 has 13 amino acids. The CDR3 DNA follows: TGTGCCAGCAGTTTGGACTGGAACACTGAAGCTTTCTTT. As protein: CASSLDWNTEAFF.

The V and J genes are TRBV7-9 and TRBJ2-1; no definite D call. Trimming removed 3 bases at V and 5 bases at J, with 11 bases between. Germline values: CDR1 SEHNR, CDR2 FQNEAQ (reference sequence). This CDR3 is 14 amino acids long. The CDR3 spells CASSFGDLNNEQFF. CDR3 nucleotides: TGTGCCAGCAGCTTTGGAGACTTGAACAATGAGCAGTTCTTC.

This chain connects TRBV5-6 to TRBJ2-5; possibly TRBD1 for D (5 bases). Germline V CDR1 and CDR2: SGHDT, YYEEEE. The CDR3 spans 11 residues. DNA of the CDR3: TGTGCGTCAGGGTACCAAGAGACCCAGTACTTC. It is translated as CASGYQETQYF.

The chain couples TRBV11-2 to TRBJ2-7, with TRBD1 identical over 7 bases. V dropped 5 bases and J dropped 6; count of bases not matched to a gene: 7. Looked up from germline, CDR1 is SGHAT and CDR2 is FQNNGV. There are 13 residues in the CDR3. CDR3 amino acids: CASSDLPGGEQYF. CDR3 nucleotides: TGTGCCAGCAGCGACCTCCCAGGGGGCGAGCAGTACTTC.

CDR3 region: CASSLKEGVGLADEQFF. The CDR3 bases are TGCGCCAGCAGCTTGAAGGAGGGGGTAGGACTAGCCGATGAGCAGTTCTTC. This chain joins TRBV5-1 and TRBJ2-1, with 8 bases matching TRBD2. Losses at the gene ends were 1 base for V and 8 bases for J; bases not matched to a gene: 14. The CDR3 length is 17 residues. Germline V gene data show CDR1 as SGHRS and CDR2 as YFSETQ. Drawing the rest from reference TRBV5-1 and TRBJ2-1, the complete variable domain is KAGVTQTPRYLIKTRGQQVTLSCSPISGHRSVSWYQQTPGQGLQFLFEYFSETQRNKGNFPGRFSGRQFSNSRSEMNVSTLELGDSALYLCASSLKEGVGLADEQFFGPGTRLTVL.

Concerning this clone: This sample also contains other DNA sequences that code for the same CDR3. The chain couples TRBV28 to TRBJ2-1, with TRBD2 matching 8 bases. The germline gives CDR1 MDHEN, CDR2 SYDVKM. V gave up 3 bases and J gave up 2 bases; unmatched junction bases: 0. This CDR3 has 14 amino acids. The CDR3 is CASSFGGAYNEQFF. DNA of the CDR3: TGTGCCAGCAGTTTCGGGGGGGCCTACAATGAGCAGTTCTTC.